This T cell receptor (beta chain) stems from a study of identical twins. TCRdb recomputed calls from the 5' RACE reads with MiXCR, one row per CDR3 protein. The sample contains some 690,000 distinct CDR3 sequences, 20% to 25% of which appear only once. This CDR3 has 15 amino acids. Germline V gene lookup returns CDR1 SGHTA and CDR2 FQGNSA. The V gene lost 5 bases and the J gene lost 0 bases, with 14 bases spanning the gap. The sample also formed part of further work on T cells expressing NK-cell markers. That publication notes: Obtained from sorted CD3+CD56+NKG2C+, CD3+CD56+NKG2C- and CD3+CD56-NKG2C+ T cells were the TCR beta repertoires. The leading position in the CD3+CD56-NKG2C+ fraction of several donors also went to these clonotypes.

Sample: PBMCs. The origin of this receptor is a woman aged 18-29 years in good health. The rearrangement joins TRBV7-2 to TRBJ2-7, with D hard to call. The CDR3 DNA follows: TGTGCCAGCAGCCCCGCCTCGACTCTCTCCTACGAGCAGTACTTC. This gives the protein CASSPASTLSYEQYF.